The 31 T cell receptor beta chains below all came from one sample that was sequenced in a study of shared clonotypes between healthy human individuals. Clones were read by immunoSEQ multiplex PCR, and TCRdb kept only the in-frame ones, dropping some. The repertoire holds about 2,500,000 clones, with about 92% as singletons. The sequencing sample was made of naive CD4+ T cells sorted from blood. Sample subset: CD45RA+ positively selected. These receptors came from a young man in good health.

This rearrangement joins TRBV5-6 to TRBJ1-6; no definite D call. The CDR3 extends over 14 amino acids. Germline-derived CDR1 and CDR2 are SGHDT and YYEEEE. V dropped 3 bases and J dropped 7 bases, with 11 bases sitting between them. CDR3 nucleotide sequence: TGTGCCAGCAGCTCCCCCCCTGGGAATTCACCCCTCCACTTT. This codes for CASSSPPGNSPLHF.

The CDR3 protein is CASSYTGGTEAFF. The CDR3 DNA sequence: TGTGCCAGCAGCTATACAGGGGGCACTGAAGCTTTCTTT. The rearrangement uses TRBV7-9 and TRBJ1-1; 8 bases align to TRBD1. The V and J ends lost 4 bases and 4 bases, in that order; junction bases with no gene match: 2. Germline lookup yields CDR1 SEHNR and CDR2 FQNEAQ (reference sequence). The CDR3 is 13 amino acids.

V and J are TRBV4-3 and TRBJ2-1; 10 bases line up with TRBD2. CDR3 size: 15 residues. Trimming cost V 5 bases and J 7 bases; bases outside gene matches: 8. The germline CDR1 and CDR2 sequences are LGHNA and YSLEER. In nucleotides, the CDR3 is TGCGCCAGCAGCGTTAGCGGGGGGTTCGGTAATGAGCAGTTCTTC. Residues: CASSVSGGFGNEQFF.

This clone showed up just once. The V and J genes are TRBV19 and TRBJ1-5, with TRBD1 as a possible D gene (5 bases). The CDR3 is made up of 15 amino acids. The V gene's germline CDR1 is LNHDA and CDR2 SQIVND (reference sequence). The germline V and J ends were trimmed by 4 bases and 2 bases, with 12 bases remaining between them. The CDR3 region is CASSNQGGGNQPQHF. CDR3 sequence (DNA): TGTGCCAGTAGTAACCAGGGAGGGGGCAATCAGCCCCAGCATTTT.

This chain uses TRBV7-2 with TRBJ2-7; 10 nucleotides align to TRBD2. V dropped 2 bases and J dropped 0; count of bases not matched to a gene: 1. Germline V CDR1 and CDR2: SGHTA, FQGNSA. The CDR3 has 15 residues. CDR3 nucleotide sequence: TGTGCCAGCAGCTTAACTAGCGGGATCTCCTACGAGCAGTACTTC. The encoded protein is CASSLTSGISYEQYF.

V is TRBV13 and J is TRBJ2-7; possible D gene TRBD1, 5 bases. The CDR3 sequence is 16 residues long. V was trimmed by 3 bases and J by 4 bases, leaving 19 bases between them. In germline, CDR1 is PRHDT, CDR2 FYEKMQ (reference sequence). The CDR3 DNA is TGTGCCAGCAGCTTCCGACTGACAGCCCGAGAGTACGAGCAGTACTTC. The encoded protein is CASSFRLTAREYEQYF. Complete variable domain (other parts from reference TRBV13 and TRBJ2-7): AAGVIQSPRHLIKEKRETATLKCYPIPRHDTVYWYQQGPGQDPQFLISFYEKMQSDKGSIPDRFSAQQFSDYHSELNMSSLELGDSALYFCASSFRLTAREYEQYFGPGTRLTVT.

A remark on this clone: At the DNA level, this CDR3 is encoded by other sequences in the same sample as well. The J gene is TRBJ1-1, the V gene TRBV10-3, with 11 bases matching TRBD1. Germline V lookup: CDR1 ENHRY, CDR2 SYGVKD. The CDR3 contains 13 residues. Germline trimming cut 8 bases from V and 5 bases from J; bases unmatched to any gene: 4. The CDR3 DNA is TGTGCCATCCGAGGGGACAGGGGGACTGAAGCTTTCTTT. Its protein product is CAIRGDRGTEAFF.

Turning to this clone: The same CDR3 also results from other DNA sequences found in this sample. The genes are TRBV9 and TRBJ2-5, with 8 positions matching TRBD2. With 0 bases clipped from V and 2 bases from J, the junction kept 6 bases outside the gene matches. Looked up from germline, CDR1 is SGDLS and CDR2 is YYNGEE. The CDR3 is 16 amino acids. This CDR3 reads CASSVGRTGGQETQYF. The DNA for the CDR3 is TGTGCCAGCAGCGTAGGGCGGACGGGGGGGCAAGAGACCCAGTACTTC. The complete variable domain, with remaining parts taken from reference TRBV9 and TRBJ2-5, reads DSGVTQTPKHLITATGQRVTLRCSPRSGDLSVYWYQQSLDQGLQFLIQYYNGEERAKGNILERFSAQQFPDLHSELNLSSLELGDSALYFCASSVGRTGGQETQYFGPGTRLLVL.

The chain combines TRBV27 with TRBJ1-5, with 9 positions matching TRBD1. Losses at the gene ends were 7 bases for V and 5 bases for J; bases not matched to a gene: 12. Germline-derived CDR1 and CDR2 are MNHEY and SMNVEV (reference sequence). CDR3 length: 16 amino acids. CDR3 residues: CASTRSGTGMHQPQHF. The CDR3 DNA follows: TGTGCCAGCACCCGATCCGGGACAGGGATGCATCAGCCCCAGCATTTT.

In nucleotides, the CDR3 is TGTGCCAGCAGGAAAGACCTCACAGAGACCCAGTACTTC. This codes for CASRKDLTETQYF. J is TRBJ2-5 and V is TRBV2; D gene ambiguous. The CDR3 contains 13 residues. CDR1 is SNHLY, CDR2 FYNNEI, per germline. V was cut by 6 bases and J by 4 bases, with 12 bases left in between.

Worth noting for this clone: Distinct nucleotide sequences in the sample also encode this CDR3. The J gene is TRBJ2-5, the V gene TRBV2, with D unclear. Germline V gene data show CDR1 as SNHLY and CDR2 as FYNNEI. V lost 4 bases and J lost 4, with 10 bases in between. The CDR3 sequence is 13 residues long. The CDR3 sequence is CASSGVGRETQYF. In DNA form, the CDR3 reads TGTGCCAGCAGTGGGGTAGGACGAGAGACCCAGTACTTC.

J is TRBJ2-7 and V is TRBV4-1; weak D call: TRBD1 (5 bases). The CDR3 loop spans 13 amino acids. V shed 2 bases and J shed 8 bases, with 13 bases lying between them. The germline CDR1 and CDR2 sequences are MGHRA and YSYEKL. The CDR3 spells CASSQLWGEKQYF. The CDR3 coding sequence is TGCGCCAGCAGCCAACTCTGGGGCGAGAAGCAGTACTTC.

V is TRBV15 and J is TRBJ1-4; D uncertain. The V and J ends lost 11 bases and 0 bases respectively, with 7 bases between them. CDR3 length equals 12 residues. Germline V gene sequence: CDR1 LNHNV, CDR2 YYDKDF (reference sequence). The CDR3 protein is CAPTATNEKLFF. The DNA of the CDR3 is TGTGCCCCCACGGCAACTAATGAAAAACTGTTTTTT.

This rearrangement joins TRBV30 to TRBJ2-5; TRBD1 matches 7 bases. Near its end, the DNA agrees better with TRBJ2-7, so the J call may be wrong. CDR3 size: 11 residues. CDR1 GTSNPN and CDR2 SVGIG come from the germline V gene (reference sequence). The CDR3 DNA sequence: TGTGCCTGGAGCGACAGGGACGAGCAGTACTTC. Residues: CAWSDRDEQYF.

To note about this clone: At the DNA level, this CDR3 is encoded by other sequences in the same sample as well. The rearrangement links TRBV2 to TRBJ1-2, with no clear D. The CDR3 runs 13 residues. In germline, CDR1 is SNHLY, CDR2 FYNNEI. The V and J ends lost 1 base and 4 bases respectively, with 7 bases between them. CDR3 bases: TGTGCCAGCAGTGAAGGATCTGGCTATGGCTACACCTTC. Amino acid sequence: CASSEGSGYGYTF.

The chain combines TRBV6-5 with TRBJ1-1, with a tentative D call TRBD1 (5 bases). The CDR3 has 14 residues. Germline loops: CDR1 MNHEY, CDR2 SVGAGI. V was clipped by 2 bases and J by 4 bases, with 11 bases between them. In DNA form, the CDR3 reads TGTGCCAGCAGTTACGGGGGAGATGGCACTGAAGCTTTCTTT. Its translation: CASSYGGDGTEAFF.

This clone was observed a single time. Additional DNA sequences in this sample encode the identical CDR3. The J gene is TRBJ1-1, the V gene TRBV19, with TRBD1 identical over 9 bases. CDR3 length: 14 residues. Germline V gene sequence: CDR1 LNHDA, CDR2 SQIVND (reference sequence). V dropped 5 bases and J dropped 5; count of bases not matched to a gene: 6. CDR3 in DNA: TGTGCCAGTAGTGTACAGGGGGCGCGGACTGAAGCTTTCTTT. This translates into CASSVQGARTEAFF.

The chain links TRBV5-1 to TRBJ1-1, with D possibly TRBD1 on 6 matching bases. The CDR3 runs 14 residues. From germline, CDR1 is SGHRS and CDR2 YFSETQ. Trimming cost V 6 bases and J 2 bases, with 14 bases left between them. CDR3 DNA sequence: TGCGCCAGCACCGTACAGGGCCTCAACACTGAAGCTTTCTTT. The encoded protein is CASTVQGLNTEAFF.

The chain couples TRBV10-3 to TRBJ2-3; 11 bases are shared with TRBD2. V lost 3 bases to trimming and J lost 4 bases; unmatched junction nucleotides: 15. The CDR3 has 19 amino acids. CDR1 and CDR2 from the germline V gene are ENHRY and SYGVKD. The CDR3 reads CAISDIAGGRESGADTQYF. In nucleotides, the CDR3 is TGTGCCATCAGTGACATAGCGGGGGGGAGGGAGTCGGGCGCAGATACGCAGTATTTT.

The J gene is TRBJ2-1, the V gene TRBV9; the D gene could be TRBD1 or TRBD2 (5 bases each). This CDR3 region has 16 residues. Germline V gene sequence: CDR1 SGDLS, CDR2 YYNGEE. The V end was cut by 10 bases, the J end by 0 bases, with 20 bases between. CDR3 DNA sequence: TGTGCCGGCGCAATTGACGGGGCGAGCTCCTACAATGAGCAGTTCTTC. This sequence encodes CAGAIDGASSYNEQFF. Filled out from reference TRBV9 and TRBJ2-1, the complete variable domain reads DSGVTQTPKHLITATGQRVTLRCSPRSGDLSVYWYQQSLDQGLQFLIQYYNGEERAKGNILERFSAQQFPDLHSELNLSSLELGDSALYFCAGAIDGASSYNEQFFGPGTRLTVL.

The rearrangement joins TRBV7-2 to TRBJ2-1; 7 nucleotides match TRBD1. Germline V lookup: CDR1 SGHTA, CDR2 FQGNSA. This CDR3 region has 17 residues. V lost 6 bases, J lost 0 bases, and 11 bases stayed unmatched. CDR3 bases: TGTGCCAGCAGTAAACGCCGTGGGACAGACTCCTACAATGAGCAGTTCTTC. Translating gives CASSKRRGTDSYNEQFF.

This clone was detected a few times. This chain joins TRBV30 and TRBJ1-4; the D gene is possibly TRBD1 (5 bases). V lost 5 bases, J lost 3 bases, and 10 bases lay in between. Looked up from germline, CDR1 is GTSNPN and CDR2 is SVGIG (reference sequence). CDR3 length: 13 residues. The CDR3 nucleotides are TGTGCCTGGTCGGGACTGCCTAATGAAAAACTGTTTTTT. This codes for CAWSGLPNEKLFF.

The chain has TRBV6-4 and TRBJ1-4; D remains unclear. CDR1 MRHNA and CDR2 SNTAGT come from the germline V gene. V was shortened by 10 bases and J by 0 bases, with 12 bases between the two germline ends. The CDR3 contains 14 residues. The CDR3 sequence: CANTPVATNEKLFF. CDR3 nucleotides: TGTGCCAACACGCCAGTTGCAACTAATGAAAAACTGTTTTTT.

The count of this clone is one. The chain links TRBV9 to TRBJ2-7, with 9 bases lining up with TRBD2. Germline CDR1 and CDR2: SGDLS and YYNGEE. Trimming removed 0 bases from V and 0 bases from J; junction bases left unmatched: 4. CDR3 length: 16 residues. The CDR3 is CASSVEGLAFSYEQYF. CDR3 DNA sequence: TGTGCCAGCAGCGTAGAAGGACTAGCGTTCTCCTACGAGCAGTACTTC. Supplemented by reference TRBV9 and TRBJ2-7, the full variable domain reads DSGVTQTPKHLITATGQRVTLRCSPRSGDLSVYWYQQSLDQGLQFLIQYYNGEERAKGNILERFSAQQFPDLHSELNLSSLELGDSALYFCASSVEGLAFSYEQYFGPGTRLTVT.

This chain connects TRBV7-2 to TRBJ2-7, with 10 positions matching TRBD2. Germline V CDR1 and CDR2: SGHTA, FQGNSA. The CDR3 totals 16 residues. V lost 2 bases, J lost 2 bases, and 6 bases stayed unmatched. The CDR3 sequence: CASSLYGTSEPYEQYF. In DNA, the CDR3 is TGTGCCAGCAGCTTATATGGGACTAGCGAGCCCTACGAGCAGTACTTC. Together with reference TRBV7-2 and TRBJ2-7, the CDR3 gives the full variable domain: GAGVSQSPSNKVTEKGKDVELRCDPISGHTALYWYRQSLGQGLEFLIYFQGNSAPDKSGLPSDRFSAERTGGSVSTLTIQRTQQEDSAVYLCASSLYGTSEPYEQYFGPGTRLTVT.

The V and J genes are TRBV2 and TRBJ1-1; D is ambiguous. The V and J ends lost 6 bases and 0 bases respectively, with 17 bases between them. Germline assignment: CDR1 SNHLY and CDR2 FYNNEI. The CDR3 sequence is 16 residues long. Written as DNA, the CDR3 is TGTGCCAGCAGACATTATACACAAACCATGAACACTGAAGCTTTCTTT. It translates to CASRHYTQTMNTEAFF. The whole variable domain, filled in from reference TRBV2 and TRBJ1-1, reads EPEVTQTPSHQVTQMGQEVILRCVPISNHLYFYWYRQILGQKVEFLVSFYNNEISEKSEIFDDQFSVERPDGSNFTLKIRSTKLEDSAMYFCASRHYTQTMNTEAFFGQGTRLTVV.

This sequence joins TRBV6-6 and TRBJ1-1, with D hard to call. Germline lookup yields CDR1 MNHNY and CDR2 SVGAGI (reference sequence). V was trimmed by 8 bases and J by 3 bases, leaving 10 bases between them. The CDR3 is 12 residues long. The CDR3 nucleotides are TGTGCCAGCCATGGAACGTACACTGAAGCTTTCTTT. It encodes CASHGTYTEAFF.

Regarding this clone: This likely comes from a read error, as the CDR3 has no conserved phenylalanine or tryptophan at its end. It is unclear where the CDR3 begins or ends on the DNA, so no DNA is shown, and the CDR3 is as TCRdb lists it. This chain uses TRBV10-1 with TRBJ1-4; the D call TRBD1 from the table was never checked on the DNA. The CDR3 is 10 amino acids long, termini counted. Germline CDR1 and CDR2: WNHNN and SYGVQD (reference sequence). The CDR3 here is CASRPGTAVS.

V gene TRBV18 combines with J gene TRBJ1-5; possibly TRBD1 for D (5 bases). The V end was cut by 6 bases, the J end by 5 bases, with 14 bases between. CDR1 KGHSH and CDR2 LQKENI come from the germline V gene. The CDR3 covers 14 residues. The CDR3 DNA is TGTGCCAGCTCGTATGGGGCAACCGATCAGCCCCAGCATTTT. Its translation is CASSYGATDQPQHF.

This clone came up once. This chain joins TRBV27 and TRBJ2-7, with TRBD2 as a possible D gene (5 bases). The V and J ends lost 3 bases and 5 bases respectively, with 14 bases between them. The CDR3 has 14 amino acids. Germline CDR1 and CDR2: MNHEY and SMNVEV (reference sequence). CDR3 in amino acids: CASSFSGSSHEQYF. The CDR3 DNA reads TGTGCCAGCAGTTTTTCGGGGAGTAGCCACGAGCAGTACTTC.

The CDR3 bases are TGTGCCTGGGCAGGGGTAAGGACTGAAGCTTTCTTT. Its protein product is CAWAGVRTEAFF. The chain has TRBV30 and TRBJ1-1, with D possibly matching TRBD1 (6 bases). The CDR3 spans 12 residues. Trimming took off 5 bases at V and 5 bases at J, with 12 bases between the two ends. Germline V CDR1 and CDR2: GTSNPN, SVGIG (reference sequence).